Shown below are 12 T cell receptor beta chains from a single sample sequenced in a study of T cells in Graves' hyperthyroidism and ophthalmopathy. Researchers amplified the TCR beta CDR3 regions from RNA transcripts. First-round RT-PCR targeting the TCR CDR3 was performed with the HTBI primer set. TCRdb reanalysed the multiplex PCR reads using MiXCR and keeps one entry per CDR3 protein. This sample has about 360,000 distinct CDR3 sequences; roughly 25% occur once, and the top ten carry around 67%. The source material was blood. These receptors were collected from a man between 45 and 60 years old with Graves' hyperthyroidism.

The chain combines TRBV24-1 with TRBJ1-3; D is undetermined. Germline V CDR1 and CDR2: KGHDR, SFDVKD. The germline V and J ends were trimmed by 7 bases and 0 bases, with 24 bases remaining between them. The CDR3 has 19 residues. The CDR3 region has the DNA TGTGCCACCAGGCCCTCCGGTGTCGGCATTCTTAGCTCTGGAAACACCATATATTTT. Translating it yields CATRPSGVGILSSGNTIYF.

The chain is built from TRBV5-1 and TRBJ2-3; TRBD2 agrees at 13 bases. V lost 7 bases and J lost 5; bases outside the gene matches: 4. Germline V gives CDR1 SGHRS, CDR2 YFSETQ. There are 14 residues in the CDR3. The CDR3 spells CASQRTSGRDTQYF. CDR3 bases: TGCGCCAGCCAGCGGACTAGCGGGAGAGATACGCAGTATTTT.

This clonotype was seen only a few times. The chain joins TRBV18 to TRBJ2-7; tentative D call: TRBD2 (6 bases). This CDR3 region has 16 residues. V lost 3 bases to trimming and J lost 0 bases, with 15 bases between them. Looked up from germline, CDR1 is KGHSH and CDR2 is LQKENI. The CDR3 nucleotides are TGTGCCAGCTCACCCGAGCGAGCGGGCAACTCCTACGAGCAGTACTTC. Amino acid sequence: CASSPERAGNSYEQYF.

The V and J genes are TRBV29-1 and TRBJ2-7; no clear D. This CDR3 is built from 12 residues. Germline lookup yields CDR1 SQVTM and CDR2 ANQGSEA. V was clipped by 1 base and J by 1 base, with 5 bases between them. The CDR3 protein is CSVEAESYEQYF. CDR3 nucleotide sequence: TGCAGCGTTGAAGCGGAATCCTACGAGCAGTACTTC.

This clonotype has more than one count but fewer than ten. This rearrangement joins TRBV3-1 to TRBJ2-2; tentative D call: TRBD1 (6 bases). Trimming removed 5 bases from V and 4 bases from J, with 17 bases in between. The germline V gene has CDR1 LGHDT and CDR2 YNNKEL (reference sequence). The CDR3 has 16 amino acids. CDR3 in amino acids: CASSERQASSTGELFF. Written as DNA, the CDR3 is TGTGCCAGCAGCGAACGACAGGCCTCGAGCACCGGGGAGCTGTTTTTT.

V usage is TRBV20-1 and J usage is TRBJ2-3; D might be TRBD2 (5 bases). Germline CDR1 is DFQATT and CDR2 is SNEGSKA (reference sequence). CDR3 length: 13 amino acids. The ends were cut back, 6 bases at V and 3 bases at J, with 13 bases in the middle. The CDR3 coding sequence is TGCAGTGCCAGCAACCCGGGAACAGATACGCAGTATTTT. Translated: CSASNPGTDTQYF.

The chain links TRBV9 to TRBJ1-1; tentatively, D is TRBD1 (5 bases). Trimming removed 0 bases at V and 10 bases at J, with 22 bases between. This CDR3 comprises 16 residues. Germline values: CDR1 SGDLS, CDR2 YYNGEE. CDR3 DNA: TGTGCCAGCAGCGTAGTATTGGCAGGGTCCTCGGCCGGAGCTTTCTTT. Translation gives CASSVVLAGSSAGAFF.

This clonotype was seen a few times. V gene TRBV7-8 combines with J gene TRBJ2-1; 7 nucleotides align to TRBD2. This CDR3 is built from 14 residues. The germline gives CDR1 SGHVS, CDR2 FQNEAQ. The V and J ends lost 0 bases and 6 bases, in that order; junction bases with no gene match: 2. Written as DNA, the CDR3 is TGTGCCAGCAGCTTAGCGGCGGGAGTCAATGAGCAGTTCTTC. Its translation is CASSLAAGVNEQFF.

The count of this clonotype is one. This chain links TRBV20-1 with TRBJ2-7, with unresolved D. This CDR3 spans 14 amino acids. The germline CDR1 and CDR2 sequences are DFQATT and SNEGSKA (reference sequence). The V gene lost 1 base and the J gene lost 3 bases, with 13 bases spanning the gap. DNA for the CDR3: TGCAGTGCTAGAGGAAGGCAGGAATACTACGAGCAGTACTTC. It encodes CSARGRQEYYEQYF.

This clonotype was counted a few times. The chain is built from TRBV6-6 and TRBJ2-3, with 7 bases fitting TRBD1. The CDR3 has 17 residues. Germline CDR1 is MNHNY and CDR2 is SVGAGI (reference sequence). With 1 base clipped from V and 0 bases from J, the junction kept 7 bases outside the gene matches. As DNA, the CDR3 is TGTGCCAGCAGTTACTTCTTACCACAGGGGAGCACAGATACGCAGTATTTT. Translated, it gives CASSYFLPQGSTDTQYF.

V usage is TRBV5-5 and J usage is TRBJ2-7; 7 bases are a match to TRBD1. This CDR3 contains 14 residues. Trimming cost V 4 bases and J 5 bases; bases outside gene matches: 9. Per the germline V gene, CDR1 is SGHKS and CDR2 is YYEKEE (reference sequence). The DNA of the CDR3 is TGTGCCAGCAGCACGATGACAGGGAAGAACGAGCAGTACTTC. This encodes CASSTMTGKNEQYF.

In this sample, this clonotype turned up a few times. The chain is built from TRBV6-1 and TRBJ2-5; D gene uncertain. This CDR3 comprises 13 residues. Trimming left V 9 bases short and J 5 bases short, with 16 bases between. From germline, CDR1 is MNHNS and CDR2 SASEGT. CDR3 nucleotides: TGTGCCAGTGGAGTTAGTGGTTGGGAGACCCAGTACTTC. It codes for CASGVSGWETQYF.